Following are 2 T cell receptor beta chains from one sample sequenced in a study of T cell responses to AZD1222 COVID-19 vaccine. The protocol was immunoSEQ multiplex PCR, while the TCRdb copy is restricted to in-frame clones and leaves out a portion. The data hold about 73,000 clones, with about 78% observed a single time. The specimen comprised peripheral blood, sampled 28 days after the second AZD1222 dose. The receptors were sampled from an adult who received the AZD1222 COVID-19 vaccine.

V is TRBV28 and J is TRBJ1-2, with 9 bases aligning to TRBD1. Germline CDR1 MDHEN, CDR2 SYDVKM. The length of the CDR3 is 15 residues. V shed 5 bases and J 7 bases; nucleotides not matched to a gene: 11. The chain's CDR3 is CASSLGQGDVGGYTF. The CDR3 DNA sequence: TGTGCCAGCAGTCTGGGACAGGGAGATGTCGGTGGCTACACCTTC.

This chain joins TRBV14 and TRBJ1-1; D uncertain. CDR3 length: 13 amino acids. The V gene lost 2 bases and the J gene lost 0 bases, with 4 bases spanning the gap. Germline lookup yields CDR1 SGHDN and CDR2 FVKESK. This CDR3 reads CASSQNMNTEAFF. The CDR3 region has the DNA TGTGCCAGCAGCCAAAACATGAACACTGAAGCTTTCTTT.